This paragraph covers one TCR beta chain sequence. Antigen unknown. Profiled with immunoSEQ multiplex PCR; TCRdb holds only in-frame clones, not every one. The repertoire holds 5,500 to 6,500 clones, with roughly 97% as singletons. The data belong to a study of T cell clonotyping in hematopoietic cell transplantation. Trimming left V 1 base short and J 0 bases short, with 7 bases between. From germline, CDR1 is SEHNR and CDR2 FQNEAQ (reference sequence). The CDR3 runs 15 residues. Study-wide findings and caveats: CD4 and CD8 repertoire contributions could not be separated without sorting. Graft donor and pretransplant recipient Inverse Simpson Index values predicted broader posttransplant TCR diversity. At the given depth, recipient repertoires were over 95% de novo clonotypes.

Time point indicated: recipient sample about 28 days before transplant, after cytoreduction. Recipients were bled about 28 days pretransplant and at posttransplant days 30, 100, 180. The receptor was derived from a man in his 70s with acute myeloid leukemia. Some clones in this sample may be carry-over from other donors' samples. The specimen was peripheral blood mononuclear cells, collected before stem cell transplant. The chain links TRBV7-9 to TRBJ1-5, with D maybe TRBD1 (5 bases). The CDR3 sequence: CASSLDGASNQPQHF. CDR3 sequence (DNA): TGTGCCAGCAGCTTAGACGGGGCTAGCAATCAGCCCCAGCATTTT.